This T cell receptor beta chain is from a study of T cell responses to AZD1222 COVID-19 vaccine. The study's findings and limits: Spike-specific TCR breadth and depth grew following two AZD1222 doses. Baseline seropositives among AZD1222 recipients totaled only five to seven. Regions 160-218 and 743-854 dominated among vaccine-associated CD4 TCRs spanning spike.

Assay: immunoSEQ multiplex PCR; the TCRdb copy retains only in-frame clones and omits some. The data show about 82,000 clones, about nine tenths seen once. Pooled in the analysis were second doses at about 4 or about 12 weeks. A note on this clone: Its antigen is currently unknown.

Germline trimming cut 4 bases from V and 6 bases from J; bases unmatched to any gene: 2. Germline assignment: CDR1 MNHEY and CDR2 SVGEGT. The CDR3 spans 14 residues. This specimen was peripheral blood, taken 28 days after the second AZD1222 dose. This chain connects TRBV6-2 or TRBV6-3 to TRBJ2-3, with 12 bases lining up with TRBD2. The receptor comes from an adult who received the AZD1222 COVID-19 vaccine. The CDR3 is CASSSGLAGDTQYF. DNA for the CDR3: TGTGCCAGCAGTTCTGGACTAGCGGGGGATACGCAGTATTTT.